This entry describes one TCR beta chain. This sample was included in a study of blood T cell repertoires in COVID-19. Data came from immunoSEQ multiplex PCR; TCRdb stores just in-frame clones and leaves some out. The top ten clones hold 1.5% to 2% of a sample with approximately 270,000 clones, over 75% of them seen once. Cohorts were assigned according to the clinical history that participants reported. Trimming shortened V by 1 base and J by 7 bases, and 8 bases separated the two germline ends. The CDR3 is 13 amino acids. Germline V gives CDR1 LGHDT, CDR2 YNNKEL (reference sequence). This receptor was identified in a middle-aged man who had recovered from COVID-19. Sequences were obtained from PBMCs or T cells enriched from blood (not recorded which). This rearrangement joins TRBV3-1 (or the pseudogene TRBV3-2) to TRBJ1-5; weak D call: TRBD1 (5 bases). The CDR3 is CASSQGWGQPQHF. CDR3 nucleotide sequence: TGTGCCAGCAGCCAAGGGTGGGGCCAGCCCCAGCATTTT.